These 32 T cell receptor beta chains share one sample of origin, sequenced in a study of radiation and T cells in renal cell carcinoma. Regarding treatment: treatment-naive control, cytoreductive nephrectomy. Clones were sequenced by immunoSEQ multiplex PCR, and TCRdb holds only the in-frame ones, with some missing. The data hold fewer than 25,000 clones, with nearly 55% observed a single time. The specimen comprised tumor tissue, sampled from a patient whose treatment was nephrectomy without radiotherapy. Receptors were obtained from a human donor with renal cell carcinoma.

This chain links TRBV30 with TRBJ2-7, with TRBD1 identical over 7 bases. Germline loops: CDR1 GTSNPN, CDR2 SVGIG (reference sequence). The V gene end was trimmed by 3 bases and the J gene end by 6 bases; junction bases not matched to a gene: 14. This CDR3 is built from 15 residues. The DNA of the CDR3 is TGTGCCTGGAGGAAGACAGGGACCCGGTTCGGCGAGCAGTACTTC. It is translated as CAWRKTGTRFGEQYF.

In its sample, this clone was seen once. The gene calls are TRBV6-5 and TRBJ1-3, with 7 bases identical to TRBD1. Germline trimming cut 5 bases from V and 4 bases from J; bases unmatched to any gene: 8. The germline CDR1 and CDR2 sequences are MNHEY and SVGAGI. This CDR3 comprises 15 residues. The chain's CDR3 is CASSMTGSIGNTIYF. The CDR3 coding sequence is TGTGCCAGCAGTATGACAGGGAGTATAGGAAACACCATATATTTT.

This clone is categorized as medium-sized. The CDR3 region is CASSQDRGVWTEAFF. The CDR3 nucleotides are TGTGCCAGCAGCCAAGATCGAGGGGTTTGGACTGAAGCTTTCTTT. The chain couples TRBV14 to TRBJ1-1; tentatively, D is TRBD1 (5 bases). Trimming removed 0 bases at V and 5 bases at J, with 13 bases between. This CDR3 region has 15 residues. Germline lookup yields CDR1 SGHDN and CDR2 FVKESK. The complete variable domain, with remaining parts taken from reference TRBV14 and TRBJ1-1, reads EAGVTQFPSHSVIEKGQTVTLRCDPISGHDNLYWYRRVMGKEIKFLLHFVKESKQDESGMPNNRFLAERTGGTYSTLKVQPAELEDSGVYFCASSQDRGVWTEAFFGQGTRLTVV.

The sample holds a few counts of this clone. The rearrangement links TRBV6-6 to TRBJ2-1; no reliable D call. Looked up from germline, CDR1 is MNHNY and CDR2 is SVGAGI (reference sequence). The CDR3 covers 15 residues. The ends were cut back, 10 bases at V and 4 bases at J, with 20 bases in the middle. The CDR3, as DNA: TGTGCCACCTCGCCCCTAACGACTCAATACAATGAGCAGTTCTTC. As protein: CATSPLTTQYNEQFF.

The CDR3 is CASSSAGDGKTQYF. CDR3 DNA sequence: TGCGCCAGCAGCTCCGCAGGGGACGGGAAGACCCAGTACTTC. The chain recombines TRBV5-1 with TRBJ2-5, with D tentatively TRBD1 (6 bases). Between the trimmed V and J ends, which lost 3 bases and 6 bases, there was a span of 15 bases. Germline CDR1 reads SGHRS; CDR2 reads YFSETQ. The CDR3 runs to 14 residues.

The rearrangement uses TRBV30 and TRBJ1-2; D is unresolved. There are 14 residues in the CDR3. Per the germline V gene, CDR1 is GTSNPN and CDR2 is SVGIG (reference sequence). V gave up 0 bases and J gave up 1 base, with 9 bases separating them. The CDR3 bases are TGTGCCTGGAGTGTAACTCGTGGTAACTATGGCTACACCTTC. Its translation: CAWSVTRGNYGYTF.

There are a few counts of this clone. The chain couples TRBV6-5 to TRBJ1-6; D remains ambiguous. Trimming took off 3 bases at V and 5 bases at J, with 11 bases between the two ends. The CDR3 contains 15 residues. Germline V gene data show CDR1 as MNHEY and CDR2 as SVGAGI. CDR3 loop: CASSYRSVHNSPLHF. DNA of the CDR3: TGTGCCAGCAGTTATAGGTCCGTTCATAATTCACCCCTCCACTTT.

This clone came up once. The V gene is TRBV4-2, the J gene TRBJ2-7, with D unclear. This CDR3 region has 16 residues. V shed 5 bases and J shed 2 bases, with 19 bases lying between them. Germline V CDR1 and CDR2: LGHNA, YNFKEQ. The chain's CDR3 is CASSLEAPRLAYEQYF. CDR3 DNA: TGTGCCAGCAGCTTAGAGGCCCCCAGGTTGGCCTACGAGCAGTACTTC.

As DNA, the CDR3 is TGTGCCAGCAGAGTCCTTACGAACACCGGGGAGCTGTTTTTT. Protein product: CASRVLTNTGELFF. The rearrangement joins TRBV25-1 to TRBJ2-2, with no clear D. Germline assignment: CDR1 MGHDK and CDR2 SYGVNS. This CDR3 comprises 14 residues. Trimming removed 6 bases from V and 0 bases from J, with 8 bases in between.

This clone was recorded once. The chain uses TRBV2 and TRBJ1-3; TRBD1 might be the D (5 bases). The CDR3 consists of 14 residues. V was clipped by 4 bases and J by 4 bases, with 11 bases between them. Germline V gene sequence: CDR1 SNHLY, CDR2 FYNNEI. CDR3 DNA: TGTGCCAGCAGTGCCCAGGGAGGGGGAAACACCATATATTTT. Protein sequence: CASSAQGGGNTIYF. Filled out from reference TRBV2 and TRBJ1-3, the complete variable domain reads EPEVTQTPSHQVTQMGQEVILRCVPISNHLYFYWYRQILGQKVEFLVSFYNNEISEKSEIFDDQFSVERPDGSNFTLKIRSTKLEDSAMYFCASSAQGGGNTIYFGEGSWLTVV.

The sample holds a few counts of this clone. The V and J genes are TRBV27 and TRBJ1-4; 8 nucleotides align to TRBD1. Germline V gene lookup returns CDR1 MNHEY and CDR2 SMNVEV (reference sequence). There are 17 residues in the CDR3. Trimming cost V 3 bases and J 8 bases; bases outside gene matches: 14. The CDR3 protein is CASSFRGTGGVLEKLFF. CDR3 in DNA: TGTGCCAGCAGTTTCAGGGGCACAGGGGGGGTTTTAGAAAAACTGTTTTTT.

The rearrangement uses TRBV6-6 and TRBJ1-4, with D unresolved. V was cut by 0 bases and J by 8 bases, with 16 bases left in between. CDR3 length: 16 amino acids. Germline V CDR1 and CDR2: MNHNY, SVGAGI (reference sequence). CDR3 sequence reads: CASSYSLPADGEKLFF. The CDR3 DNA sequence: TGTGCCAGCAGTTACTCTTTGCCAGCGGATGGAGAAAAACTGTTTTTT.

This clone occurred a few times. The genes are TRBV29-1 and TRBJ1-1; a possible D gene is TRBD1 (5 bases). The germline V gene has CDR1 SQVTM and CDR2 ANQGSEA. The CDR3 consists of 12 residues. Trimming took off 6 bases at V and 5 bases at J, with 13 bases between the two ends. CDR3 protein: CSVRGVGTEAFF. In DNA, the CDR3 is TGCAGCGTGAGGGGTGTGGGAACTGAAGCTTTCTTT.

The chain links TRBV29-1 to TRBJ1-1; D unresolved. Germline CDR1 and CDR2: SQVTM and ANQGSEA. The CDR3 is made up of 15 amino acids. V was cut by 0 bases and J by 0 bases, with 11 bases left in between. CDR3 nucleotide sequence: TGCAGCGTTGAAGATCCCCGCAGCCTGAACACTGAAGCTTTCTTT. Encoded protein: CSVEDPRSLNTEAFF.

This clone was seen a single time. The chain couples TRBV9 to TRBJ2-7; weak D call: TRBD2 (6 bases). V was pared by 0 bases and J by 3 bases, with 13 bases between. CDR1 is SGDLS, CDR2 YYNGEE, per germline. CDR3 length: 15 residues. CDR3 DNA: TGTGCCAGCAGCGTAGGATGGGGGGTTGACTACGAGCAGTACTTC. Translating gives CASSVGWGVDYEQYF.

The chain carries TRBV6-5 and TRBJ2-5; no clear D. This CDR3 has 11 amino acids. V was cut by 4 bases and J by 13 bases, with 13 bases left in between. The V gene's germline CDR1 is MNHEY and CDR2 SVGAGI. The chain's CDR3 is CASSSKVKAYF. The DNA for the CDR3 is TGTGCCAGCAGTTCCAAGGTGAAGGCGTACTTC.

This sequence joins TRBV6-5 and TRBJ1-1; TRBD1 matches at 7 bases. Germline V gene data show CDR1 as MNHEY and CDR2 as SVGAGI. The CDR3 runs 14 residues. V was clipped by 5 bases and J by 1 base; unmatched bases: 4. The CDR3 loop reads CASSLRDRNTEAFF. Here the CDR3 DNA reads TGTGCCAGCAGTCTCCGGGACAGGAACACTGAAGCTTTCTTT.

CDR3 loop: CASSQGTLTDTQYF. For the CDR3, the DNA is TGTGCCAGCAGCCAAGGGACGCTCACAGATACGCAGTATTTT. This chain links TRBV14 with TRBJ2-3; D not certain. The germline V gene encodes CDR1 SGHDN and CDR2 FVKESK. The CDR3 length is 14 residues. With 1 base removed from V and 2 bases from J, the gap between germline ends came to 7 bases.

This clone was observed once. The chain carries TRBV14 and TRBJ1-1; 7 bases line up with TRBD1. The trim removed 3 bases at V and 8 bases at J, leaving 12 bases unmatched. This CDR3 region has 15 residues. Germline CDR1 is SGHDN and CDR2 is FVKESK. The CDR3 DNA reads TGTGCCAGCAGCCACCCGGGACAGTGGCCCCCAGAAGCTTTCTTT. Its translation is CASSHPGQWPPEAFF.

The chain has TRBV7-2 and TRBJ1-6, with D hard to call. The V end was cut by 1 base, the J end by 0 bases, with 13 bases between. Germline CDR1 reads SGHTA; CDR2 reads FQGNSA. This CDR3 comprises 18 residues. Here the CDR3 reads CASSLVGLINSYNSPLHF. The CDR3, as DNA: TGTGCCAGCAGCTTAGTAGGGTTGATCAACTCCTATAATTCACCCCTCCACTTT.

V usage is TRBV27 and J usage is TRBJ1-4, with 7 bases fitting TRBD1. Germline V gives CDR1 MNHEY, CDR2 SMNVEV (reference sequence). The CDR3 consists of 17 residues. The J segment lost 5 bases and the V segment lost 3 bases, leaving 12 bases of the junction unmatched. The CDR3 is CASSLRGGGQRNEKLFF. The DNA for the CDR3 is TGTGCCAGCAGTTTGAGGGGAGGGGGACAGCGAAATGAAAAACTGTTTTTT.

The chain combines TRBV19 with TRBJ2-1; D uncertain. V was trimmed by 2 bases and J by 9 bases, leaving 11 bases between them. Germline assignment: CDR1 LNHDA and CDR2 SQIVND (reference sequence). The CDR3 spans 13 residues. The DNA for the CDR3 is TGTGCCAGTAGTATAAAAGGCTGGGCTGAGCAGTTCTTC. This encodes CASSIKGWAEQFF.

This clone was seen ten or more times. Here the CDR3 reads CASSINAEYGYTF. For the CDR3, the DNA is TGTGCCAGCTCCATCAACGCGGAATATGGCTACACCTTC. The V call is TRBV6-1, the J call TRBJ1-2; the D is unclear. The CDR3 contains 13 residues. The V gene lost 8 bases and the J gene lost 5 bases, with 15 bases spanning the gap. Per the germline V gene, CDR1 is MNHNS and CDR2 is SASEGT.

By frequency in the sample, this clone is medium-sized. The gene calls are TRBV7-2 and TRBJ2-5; 12 bases fit TRBD2. V shed 6 bases and J 2 bases; nucleotides not matched to a gene: 7. The CDR3 totals 16 residues. Per germline, CDR1 SGHTA and CDR2 FQGNSA. The CDR3 sequence: CASSRSLAGGQETQYF. The CDR3 DNA sequence: TGTGCCAGCAGTAGGAGCCTAGCGGGGGGGCAAGAGACCCAGTACTTC.

Ten or more counts support this clone. The V call is TRBV27, the J call TRBJ2-3; 14 bases map to TRBD2. The CDR3 loop spans 16 amino acids. V was clipped by 2 bases and J by 7 bases; unmatched bases: 5. CDR1 and CDR2 from the germline V gene are MNHEY and SMNVEV (reference sequence). The CDR3 bases are TGTGCCAGCAGTTTAGGGACTAGCGGGGGCCAAAATACGCAGTATTTT. Its protein is CASSLGTSGGQNTQYF.

This clone appeared once. The chain couples TRBV18 to TRBJ1-2; D unclear. The CDR3 is 14 residues long. CDR1 is KGHSH and CDR2 is LQKENI in the germline V gene. The V and J ends lost 3 bases and 2 bases respectively, with 10 bases between them. The CDR3 protein is CASSPANTNYGYTF. The CDR3 region has the DNA TGTGCCAGCTCACCGGCGAACACGAACTATGGCTACACCTTC.

The rearrangement links TRBV18 to TRBJ1-5; 9 bases are a match to TRBD1. The germline CDR1 and CDR2 sequences are KGHSH and LQKENI. The length of the CDR3 is 14 residues. V lost 4 bases to trimming and J lost 3 bases; unmatched junction nucleotides: 1. CDR3 protein: CASSLQGANQPQHF. CDR3 bases: TGTGCCAGCTCACTACAGGGGGCCAATCAGCCCCAGCATTTT.

J is TRBJ2-2 and V is TRBV29-1, with 7 bases matching TRBD1. Germline-derived CDR1 and CDR2 are SQVTM and ANQGSEA. The V segment lost 7 bases and the J segment 2 bases; nucleotides outside the gene matches: 7. The CDR3 spans 14 residues. CDR3 protein: CSGVRQGNTGELFF. CDR3 DNA sequence: TGCAGCGGGGTCCGACAGGGCAACACCGGGGAGCTGTTTTTT.

This clone was detected only a few times. This chain connects TRBV18 to TRBJ2-7; D gene uncertain. V was shortened by 3 bases and J by 4 bases, with 13 bases between the two germline ends. CDR3 length: 14 residues. Germline V gene lookup returns CDR1 KGHSH and CDR2 LQKENI. CDR3 region: CASSPGQAMYEQYF. Here the CDR3 DNA reads TGTGCCAGCTCACCGGGCCAGGCGATGTACGAGCAGTACTTC.

This clone was recorded many times. V and J are TRBV29-1 and TRBJ1-2; the D is unclear. Deletions cut 4 bases from V and 2 bases from J, with 8 bases between. Germline lookup yields CDR1 SQVTM and CDR2 ANQGSEA. This CDR3 region has 12 residues. The CDR3 coding sequence is TGCAGCGTTGGTCCGCTAAACTATGGCTACACCTTC. It specifies CSVGPLNYGYTF.

V usage is TRBV19 and J usage is TRBJ1-2; D is undetermined. Trimming pared 11 bases from V and 0 bases from J, leaving 10 bases between. The CDR3 contains 12 residues. The germline CDR1 and CDR2 sequences are LNHDA and SQIVND (reference sequence). CDR3 nucleotide sequence: TGTGCCGGTGCCGGGTCTAACTATGGCTACACCTTC. Encoded protein: CAGAGSNYGYTF.

This clone was observed a single time. J is TRBJ2-5 and V is TRBV7-7, with D maybe TRBD2 (5 bases). This CDR3 is 12 amino acids long. CDR1 and CDR2 from the germline V gene are SSHAT and FNYEAQ (reference sequence). Trimming shortened V by 3 bases and J by 5 bases, and 7 bases separated the two germline ends. The CDR3 bases are TGTGCCAGCAGCTTCCCGGGGGAGACCCAGTACTTC. Its translation is CASSFPGETQYF.